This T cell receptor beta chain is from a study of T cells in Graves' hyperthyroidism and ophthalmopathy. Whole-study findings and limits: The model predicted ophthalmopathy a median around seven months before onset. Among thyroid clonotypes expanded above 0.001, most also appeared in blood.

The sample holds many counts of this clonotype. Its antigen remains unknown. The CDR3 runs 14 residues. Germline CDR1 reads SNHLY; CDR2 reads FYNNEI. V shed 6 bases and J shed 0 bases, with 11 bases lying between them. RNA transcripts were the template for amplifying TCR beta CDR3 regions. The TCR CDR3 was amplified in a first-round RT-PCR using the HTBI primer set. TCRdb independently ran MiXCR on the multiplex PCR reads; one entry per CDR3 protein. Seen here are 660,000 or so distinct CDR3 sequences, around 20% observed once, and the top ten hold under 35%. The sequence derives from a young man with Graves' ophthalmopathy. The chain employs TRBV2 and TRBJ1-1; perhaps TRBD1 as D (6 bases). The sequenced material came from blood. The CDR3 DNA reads TGTGCCAGCAGGGCAGGGGATCTGAACACTGAAGCTTTCTTT. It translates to CASRAGDLNTEAFF.